The 3 T cell receptor beta chains below all came from one sample that was sequenced in a study of human T cells and chemical hapten exposure. MiXCR, run by TCRdb on the RACE reads, gives a single entry per CDR3 protein. The sample lists 30,000 to 40,000 distinct CDR3 sequences, around 5.9% occurring once. Indicated time point: healthy volunteer bleed at 6 weeks. It was from unfractionated whole blood that total RNA was extracted. Sequencing was done on a sample of whole blood. These receptor sequences come from a human donor in good health. Some clones in this sample may be carry-over from other donors' samples.

The table lists this clonotype with many counts. The gene calls are TRBV18 and TRBJ2-5; D uncertain. The CDR3 has 13 amino acids. Germline V gene sequence: CDR1 KGHSH, CDR2 LQKENI. V lost 3 bases to trimming and J lost 4 bases, with 9 bases between them. The CDR3 protein is CASSPHERETQYF. CDR3 nucleotide sequence: TGTGCCAGCTCACCTCACGAACGAGAGACCCAGTACTTC. The whole variable domain, remainder taken from reference TRBV18 and TRBJ2-5, is NAGVMQNPRHLVRRRGQEARLRCSPMKGHSHVYWYRQLPEEGLKFMVYLQKENIIDESGMPKERFSAEFPKEGPSILRIQQVVRGDSAAYFCASSPHERETQYFGPGTRLLVL.

The chain employs TRBV6-2 or TRBV6-3 and TRBJ1-1; tentatively, D is TRBD1 (5 bases). V was shortened by 6 bases and J by 3 bases, with 11 bases between the two germline ends. The length of the CDR3 is 13 residues. CDR1 and CDR2 from the germline V gene are MNHEY and SVGEGT. CDR3 DNA sequence: TGTGCCAGCAGCCTGGGACGGCACACTGAAGCTTTCTTT. Translating it yields CASSLGRHTEAFF.

The CDR3 DNA is TGTGCCACCAACCCTACTAGCGGGGGATACAATGAGCAGTTCTTC. As protein: CATNPTSGGYNEQFF. This chain links TRBV28 with TRBJ2-1; 11 bases line up with TRBD2. V was pared by 10 bases and J by 4 bases, with 9 bases of the junction left unmatched. Per germline, CDR1 MDHEN and CDR2 SYDVKM. The CDR3 has 15 residues.